These 9 T cell receptor beta chains were all obtained from the same sample, sequenced in a study of T cell repertoires in cytomegalovirus infection. MiXCR, run by TCRdb on the reads, gives a single entry per CDR3 protein. This table has 100,000 to 150,000 distinct CDR3 sequences, roughly 8.2% appearing once. The sequenced sample was PBMCs. Every receptor here comes from a human donor in good health (CMV status not recorded). Some clones in this sample may be carry-over from other donors' samples.

This chain joins TRBV5-1 and TRBJ2-7; D possibly uses TRBD1 or TRBD2 (6 bases each). The V and J ends lost 0 bases and 6 bases respectively, with 16 bases between them. Germline CDR1 reads SGHRS; CDR2 reads YFSETQ. The CDR3 sequence is 15 residues long. The CDR3 loop is CASSLVSGAQSEQYF. In DNA, the CDR3 is TGCGCCAGCAGCTTGGTGTCGGGGGCGCAAAGCGAGCAGTACTTC.

This clonotype has at least ten counts. The chain uses TRBV14 and TRBJ1-1; the D is unclear. The CDR3 is 14 amino acids. The V end was cut by 7 bases, the J end by 5 bases, with 17 bases between. The germline CDR1 and CDR2 sequences are SGHDN and FVKESK. CDR3 DNA sequence: TGTGCCAGCAACCGGGTTGTGGACGGGACTGAAGCTTTCTTT. Translating it yields CASNRVVDGTEAFF. Based on the CDR3 plus reference TRBV14 and TRBJ1-1, the full variable domain is EAGVTQFPSHSVIEKGQTVTLRCDPISGHDNLYWYRRVMGKEIKFLLHFVKESKQDESGMPNNRFLAERTGGTYSTLKVQPAELEDSGVYFCASNRVVDGTEAFFGQGTRLTVV.

The chain combines TRBV3-1 with TRBJ2-7, with D unclear. Germline V gene data show CDR1 as LGHDT and CDR2 as YNNKEL (reference sequence). Trimming removed 4 bases at V and 0 bases at J, with 10 bases between. CDR3 length: 14 residues. CDR3 in DNA: TGTGCCAGCAGCCTCGGAGTAGGCTCCTACGAGCAGTACTTC. Its translation: CASSLGVGSYEQYF.

This clonotype was detected only a few times. The chain combines TRBV10-3 with TRBJ1-2; 11 positions agree with TRBD1. With V trimmed by 4 bases and J by 4 bases, 5 bases remained unmatched. The CDR3 is 15 amino acids. Germline assignment: CDR1 ENHRY and CDR2 SYGVKD. CDR3 sequence reads: CAISGGQGGSYGYTF. Here the CDR3 DNA reads TGTGCCATCAGTGGGGGACAGGGGGGTTCCTATGGCTACACCTTC.

Many counts were recorded for this clonotype. The V gene is TRBV7-3, the J gene TRBJ1-1; 7 bases match TRBD1. The CDR3 totals 14 residues. The trim removed 1 base at V and 7 bases at J, leaving 6 bases unmatched. CDR1 and CDR2 from the germline V gene are SGHTA and FQGTGA. The CDR3, as DNA: TGTGCCAGCAGCTTAAAGGCAGGGGGTGTTGAAGCTTTCTTT. Protein: CASSLKAGGVEAFF.

This chain joins TRBV29-1 and TRBJ1-1; D may be TRBD1 (5 bases). Trimming took 0 bases from V and 7 from J, leaving 6 bases between them. Germline loops: CDR1 SQVTM, CDR2 ANQGSEA. The CDR3 contains 11 residues. CDR3: CSVEEGDEAFF. CDR3 nucleotide sequence: TGCAGCGTTGAAGAGGGGGATGAAGCTTTCTTT.

The CDR3 is CASVALGGHSGNTIYF. The CDR3 DNA reads as TGTGCCAGCGTCGCCTTGGGCGGCCACTCTGGAAACACCATATATTTT. The chain has TRBV6-6 and TRBJ1-3; D gene unclear. CDR3 length equals 16 residues. V shed 8 bases and J shed 0 bases, with 17 bases lying between them. The germline gives CDR1 MNHNY, CDR2 SVGAGI (reference sequence).

This chain joins TRBV2 and TRBJ2-2, with TRBD1 matching 10 bases. With 6 bases clipped from V and 4 bases from J, the junction kept 5 bases outside the gene matches. The CDR3 covers 15 residues. Germline V lookup: CDR1 SNHLY, CDR2 FYNNEI. The CDR3 DNA sequence: TGTGCCAGCAGAAGGGACAGGGGATCCACCGGGGAGCTGTTTTTT. Protein: CASRRDRGSTGELFF.

This rearrangement joins TRBV20-1 to TRBJ1-2; possible D gene TRBD1, 5 bases. This CDR3 contains 12 residues. CDR1 and CDR2 from the germline V gene are DFQATT and SNEGSKA (reference sequence). V was cut by 3 bases and J by 4 bases, with 9 bases left in between. The CDR3 DNA sequence: TGCAGTGCTAGGTTGGGGCTCTATGGCTACACCTTC. Encoded protein: CSARLGLYGYTF.